Sequencing of this T cell receptor (beta chain) was carried out in a study of regulatory T cells in long-lasting Graves disease (dated by TCRdb to the early 2020s). Looking at the study overall: Persistent Graves' disease was defined as antithyroid drug treatment for over 5 years with persistently positive TSH receptor autoantibodies. The study was conducted in China and was registered as a clinical trial. A total of roughly 35 samples underwent TCR sequencing: some 13 from persistent and approximately 20 from newly diagnosed Graves' disease patients. This study used TCR sequencing and RNA sequencing of peripheral blood to compare persistent Graves' disease patients against newly diagnosed Graves' disease patients. In the clinical cohort, patients with persistent Graves' disease had used antithyroid drugs for an average of approximately eleven years. Results the study describes overall, beyond this receptor: Sequencing and analysis were limited to the TCR beta chain. The authors acknowledged the small sample size as a limitation that may reduce accuracy. Compared with newly diagnosed patients, patients with persistent Graves' disease had lower TCR Shannon entropy and fewer highly expanded clones, which suggests clonal expansion. Preferential use of TRBV28, TRBJ1-2 and TRBJ2-5 was observed in persistent disease, whereas TRBV20-1 and TRBJ2-1 were favored in newly diagnosed disease. Patients with persistent disease shared more public clonotypes (about 2,700) than newly diagnosed patients did (around 930). The study examined only peripheral blood because the primary lesion, thyroid tissue, could not be accessed.

The library was obtained by multiplex PCR. Instrument on record: Illumina HiSeq 4000. To build TCR beta libraries, CDR3 regions were amplified by Arm-PCR using iRepertoire HTBI primers. Before sequencing, the PCR products went through gel purification. In the source study's methods: Gene usage analysis of CDR3 amino acid clonotypes used the 60 to 75 TRBV and approximately 13 TRBJ segments found across samples. COPE and FqMerger were used to merge filtered high-quality paired reads into contigs. BLAST was used to align contigs to IMGT TRBV, TRBD and TRBJ reference genes, and CDR3 was defined according to IMGT. Clonotypes above 0.1% frequency were classified as highly expanded clones. Shannon entropy served as the measure of repertoire diversity, while the Gini coefficient captured V-J evenness. Clonotypes shared by more than one individual were considered public. TCRdb cleaned the public reads at Q25 with fastp, built clones with MiXCR and kept in-frame beta chains. One record per CDR3 amino acid sequence lists the most common genes and DNA. The V and J calls and clone size are TCRdb's, not the authors'. The sample data list under 500,000 distinct CDR3 sequences, and about 20% of these were observed just once. The top ten clones comprise more than 20% of the sample.

Read against the paper, the sample's time point label means: persistent/refractory GD, antithyroid drugs over 5 years with positive TRAb. RNA was extracted from PBMCs in TRIzol for both TCR sequencing and RNA sequencing. The diagnosis of Graves' disease followed American Thyroid Association guidelines. The patients came from an endocrinology department in Xi'an, China. From each patient, around 8.3 milliliters of peripheral blood was collected into an EDTA anticoagulant tube. PBMCs were isolated by Ficoll Paque Plus density gradient separation without further T cell sorting. An Agilent 2100 Bioanalyzer and agarose gel were used to assess RNA quality, and a NanoDrop 2000 was used to measure RNA concentration. From the cysteine up to the phenylalanine, the CDR3 has a length of 14 residues. Of the read, only the CDR3 DNA is kept; its 42 bases are in frame from base 1. CDR1 and CDR2, per the germline V gene (reference sequence), are DFQATT and SNEGSKA. A distance of 17 bases separates the germline ends of V and J, which lose 4 bases and 5 bases respectively.

Of note for this clonotype: The antigen it binds to is not known. No much larger clone exists at a distance of one base, and base qualities are not known.

The receptor chain draws on TRBV20-1 and TRBJ1-1, with a tentative D gene TRBD1 over 6 matching bases. The source was peripheral blood mononuclear cells (PBMCs), collected when the disease was refractory, from a patient treated with antithyroid drugs. The source is a female donor with Graves disease. The nucleotides are TGCAGTGCTACCCGGGTCCAGGGGAGAACTGAAGCTTTCTTT. It translates to CSATRVQGRTEAFF.